The entry below describes one TCR beta chain. Germline V CDR1 and CDR2: SGHAT, FQNNGV. The CDR3 spans 15 residues. Trimming left V 2 bases short and J 1 base short, with 6 bases between. This table comes from immunoSEQ multiplex PCR, and its TCRdb copy is limited to in-frame clones, with some not included. The table has some 71,000 clones, approximately 96% seen once. This specimen comes from a study of technical replicates of blood from several donors. The receptor was derived from a human donor in good health. Sequencing input: T cells isolated from PBMCs. The rearrangement joins TRBV11-2 to TRBJ2-6; D gene unclear. The CDR3 is CASSLLVSGANVLTF. The CDR3 DNA is TGTGCCAGCAGCTTATTAGTATCTGGGGCCAACGTCCTGACTTTC.